This T cell receptor beta chain was sequenced for a study of CD8 T cells in ankylosing spondylitis. The CDR3 spans 16 residues. The ends were cut back, 2 bases at V and 0 bases at J, with 12 bases in the middle. Per germline, CDR1 SGHRS and CDR2 YFSETQ. There are a few counts of this clonotype. Its target is not known. Whole-study results and caveats: Ankylosing spondylitis blood appeared to be characterized by a TCR beta motif of 8 or 9 highly homologous variants. Within peripheral blood, clones linked to disease were CD8+ and relatively rare.

MiXCR, applied by TCRdb to the 5' RACE reads, yields one record per CDR3 protein. Among about 540,000 distinct CDR3 sequences, more than 9.5% were seen once, and the ten largest hold under 7.5%. Sequenced: blood, either unsorted or a sorted T cell fraction (not recorded which). This clonotype was sampled from a male donor with ankylosing spondylitis. The V gene is TRBV5-1, the J gene TRBJ1-3; D remains ambiguous. The CDR3, as DNA: TGCGCCAGCAGCTTAATCGGAGGACCCTCTGGAAACACCATATATTTT. Its protein is CASSLIGGPSGNTIYF.